This TCR beta chain was captured by sequencing in a study of CD8+CD57+ T cells in acquired aplastic anemia. Genomic DNA was employed as the template in profiling TCR beta VDJ and CDR3. One entry per CDR3 protein, called by TCRdb with MiXCR from the reads. The data contain tens of thousands of distinct CDR3 sequences, 40% to 50% of them seen just once; the ten biggest clones take up 66%. J was trimmed by 3 bases and V by 4 bases; bases with no gene match: 0. CDR3 length: 15 amino acids. CDR1 and CDR2 from the germline V gene are KGHDR and SFDVKD. V gene TRBV24-1 combines with J gene TRBJ1-5; TRBD1 matches 12 bases. The material sequenced was sorted CD4+, CD8+, or CD8+CD57+ T cells (not recorded which) from PBMCs. The TCR originated in a human donor in good health, serving as a control. DNA for the CDR3: TGTGCCACCAGTGAGGGACAGGGGGCCAATCAGCCCCAGCATTTT. It codes for CATSEGQGANQPQHF.